This T cell receptor beta chain appears in the sequencing data of a study of T cells in Graves' hyperthyroidism and ophthalmopathy. Findings of the study overall: From stable hyperthyroidism, ophthalmopathy was set apart by a 13 V-J model. Blood also showed most of the thyroid clonotypes that were expanded above 0.001.

Amplification targeted TCR beta CDR3 regions from RNA transcripts. RT-PCR in the first round (using the HTBI primer set) targeted the TCR CDR3. TCRdb processed the multiplex PCR reads anew with MiXCR; each CDR3 protein has one entry. The sample lists about 610,000 distinct CDR3 sequences; around 15% were seen once. This clonotype was seen a handful of times. Its target is unknown. The V end was cut by 5 bases, the J end by 4 bases, with 15 bases between. The CDR3 runs to 14 residues. CDR1 GTSNPN and CDR2 SVGIG come from the germline V gene (reference sequence). About 9.4 ml fresh peripheral blood yielded the PBMCs.

V is TRBV30 and J is TRBJ1-5; tentative D call: TRBD1 (5 bases). The sample was blood. The receptor's source is a woman in her forties with Graves' ophthalmopathy. CDR3 sequence reads: CAWCSTGDNQPQHF. The CDR3 DNA reads as TGTGCCTGGTGTAGTACAGGAGATAATCAGCCCCAGCATTTT.